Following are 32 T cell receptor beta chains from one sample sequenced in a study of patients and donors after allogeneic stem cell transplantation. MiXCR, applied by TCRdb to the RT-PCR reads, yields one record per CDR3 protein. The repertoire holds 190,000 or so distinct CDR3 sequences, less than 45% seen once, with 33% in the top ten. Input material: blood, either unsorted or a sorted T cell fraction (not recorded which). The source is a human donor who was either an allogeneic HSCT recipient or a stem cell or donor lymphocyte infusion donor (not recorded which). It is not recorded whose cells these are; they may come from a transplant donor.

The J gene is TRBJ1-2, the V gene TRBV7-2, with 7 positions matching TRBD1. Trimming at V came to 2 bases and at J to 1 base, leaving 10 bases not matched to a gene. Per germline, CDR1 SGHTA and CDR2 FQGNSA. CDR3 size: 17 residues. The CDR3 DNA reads TGTGCCAGCAGCTTAAAACAGGGGAGGGGGCTTAACTATGGCTACACCTTC. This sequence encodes CASSLKQGRGLNYGYTF.

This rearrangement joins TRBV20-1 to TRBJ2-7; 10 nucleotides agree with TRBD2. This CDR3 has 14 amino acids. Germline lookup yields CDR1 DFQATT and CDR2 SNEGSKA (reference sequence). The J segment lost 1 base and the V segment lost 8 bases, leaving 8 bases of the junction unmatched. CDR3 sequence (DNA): TGCAGTACAACCGGGACTAGCGTTTCCTACGAGCAGTACTTC. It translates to CSTTGTSVSYEQYF.

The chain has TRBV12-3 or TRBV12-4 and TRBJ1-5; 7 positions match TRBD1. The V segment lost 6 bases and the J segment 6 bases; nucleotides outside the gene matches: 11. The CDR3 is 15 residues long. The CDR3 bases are TGTGCCAGCAGCCCAACCACAGGGGTAGGTCAGCCCCAGCATTTT. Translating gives CASSPTTGVGQPQHF.

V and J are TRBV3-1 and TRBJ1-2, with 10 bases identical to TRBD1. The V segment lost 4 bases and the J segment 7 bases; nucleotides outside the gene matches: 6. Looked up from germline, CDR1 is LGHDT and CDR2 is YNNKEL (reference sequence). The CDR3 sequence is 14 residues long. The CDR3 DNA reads TGTGCCAGCAGCCCCGACCGGGACAGGGGTGGCTACACCTTC. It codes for CASSPDRDRGGYTF.

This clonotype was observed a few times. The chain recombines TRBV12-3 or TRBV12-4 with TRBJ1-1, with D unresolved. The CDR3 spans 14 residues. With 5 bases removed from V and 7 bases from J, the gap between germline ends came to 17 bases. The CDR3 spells CASSASPRADEAFF. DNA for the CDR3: TGTGCCAGCAGTGCCTCCCCGAGAGCCGATGAAGCTTTCTTT.

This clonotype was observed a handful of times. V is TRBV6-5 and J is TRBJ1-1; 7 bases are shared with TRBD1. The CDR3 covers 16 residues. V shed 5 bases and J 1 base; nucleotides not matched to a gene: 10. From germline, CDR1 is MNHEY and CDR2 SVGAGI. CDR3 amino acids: CASSGLGTAPNTEAFF. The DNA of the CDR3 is TGTGCCAGCAGTGGGCTAGGGACAGCCCCGAACACTGAAGCTTTCTTT.

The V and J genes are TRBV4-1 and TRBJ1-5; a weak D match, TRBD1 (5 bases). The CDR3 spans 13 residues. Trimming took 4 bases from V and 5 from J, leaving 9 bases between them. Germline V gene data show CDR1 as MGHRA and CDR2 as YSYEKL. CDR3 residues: CASSRGMYQPQHF. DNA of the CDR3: TGCGCCAGCAGCCGGGGGATGTATCAGCCCCAGCATTTT.

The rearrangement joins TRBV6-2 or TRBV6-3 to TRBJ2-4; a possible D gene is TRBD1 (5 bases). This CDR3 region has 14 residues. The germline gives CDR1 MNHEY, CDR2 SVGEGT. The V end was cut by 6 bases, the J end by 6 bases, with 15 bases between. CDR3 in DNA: TGTGCCAGCAGCCCCGCAGGGCTAGGAAACATTCAGTACTTC. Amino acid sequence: CASSPAGLGNIQYF.

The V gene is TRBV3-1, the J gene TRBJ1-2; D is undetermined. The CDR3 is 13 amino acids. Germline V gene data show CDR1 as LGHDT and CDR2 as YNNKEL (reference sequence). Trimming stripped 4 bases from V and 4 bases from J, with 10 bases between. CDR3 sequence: CASSPLGGYGYTF. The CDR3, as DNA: TGTGCCAGCAGCCCATTAGGCGGCTATGGCTACACCTTC.

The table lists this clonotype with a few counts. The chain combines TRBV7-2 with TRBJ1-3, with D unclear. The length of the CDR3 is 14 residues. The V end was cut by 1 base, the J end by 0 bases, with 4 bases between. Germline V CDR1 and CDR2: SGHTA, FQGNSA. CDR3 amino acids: CASSLVPSGNTIYF. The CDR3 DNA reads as TGTGCCAGCAGCTTAGTTCCCTCTGGAAACACCATATATTTT. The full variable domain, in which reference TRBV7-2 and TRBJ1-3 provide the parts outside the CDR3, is GAGVSQSPSNKVTEKGKDVELRCDPISGHTALYWYRQSLGQGLEFLIYFQGNSAPDKSGLPSDRFSAERTGGSVSTLTIQRTQQEDSAVYLCASSLVPSGNTIYFGEGSWLTVV.

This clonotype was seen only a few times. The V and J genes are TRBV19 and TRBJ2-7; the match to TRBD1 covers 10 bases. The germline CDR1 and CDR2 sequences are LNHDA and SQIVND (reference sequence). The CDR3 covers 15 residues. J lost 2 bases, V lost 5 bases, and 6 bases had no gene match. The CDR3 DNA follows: TGTGCCAGTAGTCCCGCCGGGACAGGGGCCTACGAGCAGTACTTC. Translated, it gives CASSPAGTGAYEQYF.

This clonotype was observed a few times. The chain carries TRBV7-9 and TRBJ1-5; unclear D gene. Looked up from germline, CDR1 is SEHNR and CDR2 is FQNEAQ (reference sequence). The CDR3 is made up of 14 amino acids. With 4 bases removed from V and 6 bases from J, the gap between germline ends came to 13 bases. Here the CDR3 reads CASSSAGSGQPQHF. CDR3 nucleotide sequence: TGTGCCAGCAGCTCAGCCGGGAGCGGTCAGCCCCAGCATTTT.

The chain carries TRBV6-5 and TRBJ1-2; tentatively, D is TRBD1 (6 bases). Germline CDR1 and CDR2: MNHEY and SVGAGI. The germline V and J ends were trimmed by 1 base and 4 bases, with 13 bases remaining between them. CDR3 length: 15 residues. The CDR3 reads CASSYFSDSRYGYTF. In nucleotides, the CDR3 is TGTGCCAGCAGTTACTTCTCGGACAGTCGCTATGGCTACACCTTC.

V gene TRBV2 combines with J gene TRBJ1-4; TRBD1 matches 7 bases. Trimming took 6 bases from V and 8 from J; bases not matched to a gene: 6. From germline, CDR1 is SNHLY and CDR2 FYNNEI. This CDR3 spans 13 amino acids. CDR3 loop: CASSTARGEKLFF. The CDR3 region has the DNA TGTGCCAGCAGCACCGCCAGGGGGGAAAAACTGTTTTTT. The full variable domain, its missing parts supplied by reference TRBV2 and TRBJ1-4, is EPEVTQTPSHQVTQMGQEVILRCVPISNHLYFYWYRQILGQKVEFLVSFYNNEISEKSEIFDDQFSVERPDGSNFTLKIRSTKLEDSAMYFCASSTARGEKLFFGSGTQLSVL.

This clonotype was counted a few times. Written as DNA, the CDR3 is TGTGCCATCAGAACACCGGACAGTCCGGCGGAAGCTTTCTTT. Its protein product is CAIRTPDSPAEAFF. This chain joins TRBV10-3 and TRBJ1-1; tentatively, D is TRBD1 (6 bases). Germline V CDR1 and CDR2: ENHRY, SYGVKD. V was pared by 6 bases and J by 8 bases, with 19 bases between. The CDR3 has 14 amino acids.

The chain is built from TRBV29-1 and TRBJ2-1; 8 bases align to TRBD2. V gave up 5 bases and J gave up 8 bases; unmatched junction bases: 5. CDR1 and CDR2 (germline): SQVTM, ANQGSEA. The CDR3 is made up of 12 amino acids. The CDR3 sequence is CSVWTSLDEQFF. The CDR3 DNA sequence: TGCAGCGTTTGGACTAGCTTGGATGAGCAGTTCTTC.

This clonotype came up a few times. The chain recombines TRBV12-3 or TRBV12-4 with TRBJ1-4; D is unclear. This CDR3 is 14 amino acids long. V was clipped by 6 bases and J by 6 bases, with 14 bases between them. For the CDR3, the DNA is TGTGCCAGCAGACCCTCGGGGTTTTATGAAAAACTGTTTTTT. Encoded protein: CASRPSGFYEKLFF.

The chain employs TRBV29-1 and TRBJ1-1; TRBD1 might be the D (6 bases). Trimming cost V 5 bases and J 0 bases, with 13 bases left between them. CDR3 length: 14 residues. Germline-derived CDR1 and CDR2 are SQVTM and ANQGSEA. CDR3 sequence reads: CSVCRTVMNTEAFF. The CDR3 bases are TGCAGCGTTTGCCGGACAGTCATGAACACTGAAGCTTTCTTT.

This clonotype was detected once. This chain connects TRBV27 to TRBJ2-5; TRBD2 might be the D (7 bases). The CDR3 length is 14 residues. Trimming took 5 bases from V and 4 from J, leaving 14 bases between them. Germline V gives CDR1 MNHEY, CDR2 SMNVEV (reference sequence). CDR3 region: CASSVQGGVETQYF. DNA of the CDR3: TGTGCCAGCAGTGTACAGGGAGGGGTAGAGACCCAGTACTTC.

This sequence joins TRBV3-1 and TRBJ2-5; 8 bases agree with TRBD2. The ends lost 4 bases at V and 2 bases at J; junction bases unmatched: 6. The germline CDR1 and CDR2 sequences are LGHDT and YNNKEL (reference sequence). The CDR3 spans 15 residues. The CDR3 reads CASSPQLAEQETQYF. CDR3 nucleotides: TGTGCCAGCAGCCCCCAACTAGCGGAGCAAGAGACCCAGTACTTC.

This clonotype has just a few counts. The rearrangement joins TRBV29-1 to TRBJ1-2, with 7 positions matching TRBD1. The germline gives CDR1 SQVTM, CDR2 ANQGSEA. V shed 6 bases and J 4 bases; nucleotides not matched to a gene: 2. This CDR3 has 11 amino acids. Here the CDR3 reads CSVTGAYGYTF. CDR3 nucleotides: TGCAGCGTCACAGGGGCCTATGGCTACACCTTC.

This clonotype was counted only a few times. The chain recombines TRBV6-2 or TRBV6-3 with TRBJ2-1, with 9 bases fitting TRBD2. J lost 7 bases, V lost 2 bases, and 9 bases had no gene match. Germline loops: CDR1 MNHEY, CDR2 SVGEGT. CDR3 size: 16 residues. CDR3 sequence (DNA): TGTGCCAGCAGTTACGCTTTAGCGGGAGTTCGTAATGAGCAGTTCTTC. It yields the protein CASSYALAGVRNEQFF.

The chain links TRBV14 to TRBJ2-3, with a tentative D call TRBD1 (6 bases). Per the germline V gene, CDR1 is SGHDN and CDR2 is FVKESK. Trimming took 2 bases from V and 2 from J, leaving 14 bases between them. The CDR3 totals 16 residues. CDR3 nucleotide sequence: TGTGCCAGCAGCCAAAAGGAGGCAGGGGCCACAGATACGCAGTATTTT. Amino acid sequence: CASSQKEAGATDTQYF.

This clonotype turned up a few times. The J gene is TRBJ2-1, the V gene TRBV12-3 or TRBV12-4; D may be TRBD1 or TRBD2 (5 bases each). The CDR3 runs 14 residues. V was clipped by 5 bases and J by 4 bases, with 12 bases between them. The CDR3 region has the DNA TGTGCCAGCAGTCCCCCGGGACCATACAATGAGCAGTTCTTC. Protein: CASSPPGPYNEQFF.

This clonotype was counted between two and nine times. The DNA of the CDR3 is TGTGCCAGCAGCTCGCCGACAGGCTCGGGGGAAAAACTGTTTTTT. Its protein product is CASSSPTGSGEKLFF. The rearrangement links TRBV7-9 to TRBJ1-4; possibly TRBD1 for D (6 bases). Germline V CDR1 and CDR2: SEHNR, FQNEAQ (reference sequence). With 4 bases removed from V and 8 bases from J, the gap between germline ends came to 17 bases. The CDR3 runs 15 residues.

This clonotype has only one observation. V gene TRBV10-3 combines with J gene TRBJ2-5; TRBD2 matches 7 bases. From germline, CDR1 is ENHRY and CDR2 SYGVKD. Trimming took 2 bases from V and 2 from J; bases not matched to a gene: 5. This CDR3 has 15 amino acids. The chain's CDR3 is CAISENPSGQETQYF. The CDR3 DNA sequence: TGTGCCATCAGTGAGAATCCTAGCGGACAAGAGACCCAGTACTTC.

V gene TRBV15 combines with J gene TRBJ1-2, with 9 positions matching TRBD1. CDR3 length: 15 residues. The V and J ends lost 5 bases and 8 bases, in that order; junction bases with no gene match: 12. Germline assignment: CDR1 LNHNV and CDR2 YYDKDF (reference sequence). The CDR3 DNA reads TGTGCCACCAGCGGTACCGGGACAGGGTGGGACGGCTACACCTTC. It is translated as CATSGTGTGWDGYTF.

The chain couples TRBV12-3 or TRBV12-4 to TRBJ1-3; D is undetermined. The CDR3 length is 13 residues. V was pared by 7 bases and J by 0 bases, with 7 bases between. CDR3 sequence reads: CASTRYSGNTIYF. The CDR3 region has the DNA TGTGCCAGCACCCGGTACTCTGGAAACACCATATATTTT.

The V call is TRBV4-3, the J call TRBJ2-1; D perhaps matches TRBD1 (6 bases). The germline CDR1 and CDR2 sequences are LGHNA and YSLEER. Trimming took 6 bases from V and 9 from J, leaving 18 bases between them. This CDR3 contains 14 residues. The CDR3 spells CASSYQGSLTEQFF. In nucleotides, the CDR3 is TGCGCCAGCAGTTACCAGGGGTCGTTAACTGAGCAGTTCTTC.

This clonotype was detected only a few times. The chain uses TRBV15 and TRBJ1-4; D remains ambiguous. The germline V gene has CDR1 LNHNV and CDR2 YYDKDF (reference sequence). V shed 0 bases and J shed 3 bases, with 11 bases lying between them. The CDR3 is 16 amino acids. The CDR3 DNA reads TGTGCCACCAGCAGAGATTACCGGGGATCTAATGAAAAACTGTTTTTT. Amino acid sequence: CATSRDYRGSNEKLFF.

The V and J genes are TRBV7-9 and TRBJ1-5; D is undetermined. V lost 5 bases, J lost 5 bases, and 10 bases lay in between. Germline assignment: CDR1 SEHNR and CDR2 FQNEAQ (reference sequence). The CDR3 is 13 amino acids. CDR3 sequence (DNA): TGTGCCAGCAGCCCCTCCGGGGATCAGCCCCAGCATTTT. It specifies CASSPSGDQPQHF.

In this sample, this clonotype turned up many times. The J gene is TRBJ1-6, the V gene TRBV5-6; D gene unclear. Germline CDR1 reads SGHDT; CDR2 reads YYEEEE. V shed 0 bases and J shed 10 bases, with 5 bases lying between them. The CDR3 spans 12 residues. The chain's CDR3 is CASSLEDSPLHF. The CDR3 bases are TGTGCCAGCAGCTTGGAGGACTCACCCCTCCACTTT.